Below are 24 T cell receptor beta chains sequenced from a single sample in a study of neoadjuvant anti-PD-1 for oral cavity cancer. The sample's time point: after neoadjuvant nivolumab, at surgical resection. The table came from immunoSEQ multiplex PCR; TCRdb's copy has only in-frame clones and leaves some out. The sample yields thousands of clones, around 70% seen once. Material: PBMCs, obtained after nivolumab (anti-PD-1) treatment. These receptor sequences come from a person aged 35-79 years with oral cavity squamous cell carcinoma.

The DNA for the CDR3 is TGTGCCAGCAGTCCTCGGACAGGCCAAGAGACCCAGTACTTC. Protein: CASSPRTGQETQYF. V and J are TRBV6-5 and TRBJ2-5, with 7 bases that match TRBD1. V lost 5 bases, J lost 1 base, and 4 bases stayed unmatched. This CDR3 has 14 amino acids. Germline CDR1 reads MNHEY; CDR2 reads SVGAGI.

V usage is TRBV10-3 and J usage is TRBJ2-2; D may be TRBD2 (5 bases). CDR1 and CDR2 (germline): ENHRY, SYGVKD. This CDR3 is 14 amino acids long. V was shortened by 6 bases and J by 3 bases, with 11 bases between the two germline ends. In nucleotides, the CDR3 is TGTGCCATCAGGGTTACCGGGGACACCGGGGAGCTGTTTTTT. This codes for CAIRVTGDTGELFF.

This chain connects TRBV11-2 to TRBJ2-5, with TRBD2 identical over 8 bases. Per the germline V gene, CDR1 is SGHAT and CDR2 is FQNNGV. The CDR3 covers 18 residues. Germline trimming cut 2 bases from V and 2 bases from J; bases unmatched to any gene: 13. CDR3 amino acids: CASSLWARRRGAQETQYF. The CDR3 region has the DNA TGTGCCAGCAGCTTATGGGCCAGGAGGCGGGGGGCGCAAGAGACCCAGTACTTC.

V gene TRBV14 combines with J gene TRBJ2-7, with a tentative D call TRBD1 (6 bases). Deletions cut 4 bases from V and 6 bases from J, with 13 bases between. Germline loops: CDR1 SGHDN, CDR2 FVKESK. The CDR3 is made up of 13 amino acids. CDR3 protein: CASSPFQGSEQYF. The CDR3 region has the DNA TGTGCCAGCAGCCCATTCCAGGGGAGCGAGCAGTACTTC.

V and J are TRBV9 and TRBJ1-2; TRBD1 might be the D (6 bases). V lost 0 bases to trimming and J lost 6 bases, with 12 bases between them. CDR1 is SGDLS, CDR2 YYNGEE, per germline. The CDR3 contains 14 residues. The CDR3 loop is CASSVDPGADGYTF. CDR3 DNA: TGTGCCAGCAGCGTAGATCCGGGGGCGGATGGCTACACCTTC.

The chain joins TRBV4-2 to TRBJ1-6; no definite D call. CDR1 LGHNA and CDR2 YNFKEQ come from the germline V gene. The V gene lost 4 bases and the J gene lost 8 bases, with 21 bases spanning the gap. This CDR3 is 17 amino acids long. The CDR3 loop reads CASSRPSGEGFHSPLHF. DNA for the CDR3: TGTGCCAGCAGCCGTCCCTCTGGGGAAGGGTTTCATTCACCCCTCCACTTT.

This chain uses TRBV6-5 with TRBJ2-7; D possibly corresponds to TRBD2 (7 bases). The germline CDR1 and CDR2 sequences are MNHEY and SVGAGI. V was cut by 7 bases and J by 0 bases, with 13 bases left in between. The CDR3 runs to 14 residues. The CDR3 spells CASTRGANSYEQYF. The CDR3 bases are TGTGCCAGCACTCGGGGGGCGAACTCCTACGAGCAGTACTTC.

The sample holds one count of this clone. The V call is TRBV4-3, the J call TRBJ2-4, with TRBD1 identical over 10 bases. CDR1 and CDR2 from the germline V gene are LGHNA and YSLEER. The CDR3 sequence is 15 residues long. With 3 bases clipped from V and 6 bases from J, the junction kept 5 bases outside the gene matches. The chain's CDR3 is CASSQSGQGGNIQYF. CDR3 sequence (DNA): TGCGCCAGCAGCCAGTCCGGACAGGGGGGAAACATTCAGTACTTC.

The genes are TRBV9 and TRBJ1-2; possible D gene TRBD1, 6 bases. The CDR3 is made up of 15 amino acids. Trimming removed 0 bases from V and 8 bases from J, with 17 bases in between. Germline CDR1 SGDLS, CDR2 YYNGEE. The CDR3 bases are TGTGCCAGCAGCGTAGAGGCAGGGGTGGGCCACGGCTACACCTTC. It is translated as CASSVEAGVGHGYTF.

The rearrangement links TRBV7-2 to TRBJ1-2; D may be TRBD1 (6 bases). Germline V gene data show CDR1 as SGHTA and CDR2 as FQGNSA. The CDR3 has 15 amino acids. Trimming took 2 bases from V and 4 from J, leaving 14 bases between them. Written as DNA, the CDR3 is TGTGCCAGCAGCTTACCGGGGGGGCGCAGCTATGGCTACACCTTC. Translation gives CASSLPGGRSYGYTF.

This sequence joins TRBV7-2 and TRBJ2-5; possibly TRBD1 for D (6 bases). In germline, CDR1 is SGHTA, CDR2 FQGNSA. The V end was cut by 6 bases, the J end by 1 base, with 12 bases between. The CDR3 contains 14 residues. The CDR3: CASRVKGGQETQYF. CDR3 nucleotide sequence: TGTGCCAGCAGGGTGAAAGGGGGCCAAGAGACCCAGTACTTC. Filled out from reference TRBV7-2 and TRBJ2-5, the complete variable domain reads GAGVSQSPSNKVTEKGKDVELRCDPISGHTALYWYRQSLGQGLEFLIYFQGNSAPDKSGLPSDRFSAERTGGSVSTLTIQRTQQEDSAVYLCASRVKGGQETQYFGPGTRLLVL.

The genes are TRBV30 and TRBJ1-4; unclear D gene. The V and J ends lost 2 bases and 3 bases respectively, with 13 bases between them. Germline loops: CDR1 GTSNPN, CDR2 SVGIG (reference sequence). The CDR3 has 15 amino acids. The chain's CDR3 is CAWSLIDPANEKLFF. In DNA form, the CDR3 reads TGTGCCTGGAGTCTAATCGATCCAGCTAATGAAAAACTGTTTTTT.

The chain combines TRBV27 with TRBJ2-1, with 9 bases lining up with TRBD1. V lost 0 bases, J lost 4 bases, and 7 bases stayed unmatched. The germline CDR1 and CDR2 sequences are MNHEY and SMNVEV (reference sequence). The CDR3 is 17 residues long. The CDR3 sequence: CASSLSWGDREYNEQFF. The CDR3 DNA is TGTGCCAGCAGTTTATCGTGGGGGGACAGGGAGTACAATGAGCAGTTCTTC.

This clone was detected a few times. This sequence joins TRBV7-2 and TRBJ2-7, with TRBD2 as a possible D gene (6 bases). The CDR3 has 15 amino acids. Trimming took off 5 bases at V and 6 bases at J, with 20 bases between the two ends. Per the germline V gene, CDR1 is SGHTA and CDR2 is FQGNSA. Here the CDR3 DNA reads TGTGCCAGCAGCCCATCGTGGGGGGTAGCAAGCGAGCAGTACTTC. Translation: CASSPSWGVASEQYF.

The chain carries TRBV5-1 and TRBJ1-3; no clear D gene. CDR1 is SGHRS and CDR2 is YFSETQ in the germline V gene. With 2 bases removed from V and 0 bases from J, the gap between germline ends came to 6 bases. This CDR3 spans 14 amino acids. CDR3 region: CASSFGDSGNTIYF. The CDR3 DNA sequence: TGCGCCAGCAGCTTCGGGGACTCTGGAAACACCATATATTTT.

This clone was counted a few times. Here the CDR3 reads CASKAGPRDQPQHF. The CDR3 DNA reads as TGTGCCAGCAAGGCAGGTCCTAGGGATCAGCCCCAGCATTTT. This chain links TRBV27 with TRBJ1-5, with D unresolved. Trimming removed 7 bases at V and 5 bases at J, with 15 bases between. The CDR3 runs to 14 residues. CDR1 is MNHEY, CDR2 SMNVEV, per germline (reference sequence).

This clone was seen more than once but under ten times. The chain uses TRBV5-4 and TRBJ1-2; 7 bases line up with TRBD1. The J segment lost 0 bases and the V segment lost 4 bases, leaving 3 bases of the junction unmatched. The CDR3 extends over 14 amino acids. The germline V gene has CDR1 SGHNT and CDR2 YYREEE (reference sequence). The CDR3: CASSLGTANYGYTF. In DNA form, the CDR3 reads TGTGCCAGCAGCCTAGGGACAGCTAACTATGGCTACACCTTC.

V gene TRBV19 combines with J gene TRBJ1-4, with 7 nucleotides matching TRBD1. The germline V gene has CDR1 LNHDA and CDR2 SQIVND (reference sequence). V trimming: 8 bases; J trimming: 3 bases; junction bases outside the gene matches: 9. The CDR3 contains 15 residues. CDR3 DNA: TGTGCCAGTCGTCCGGGACAGACTTCTAATGAAAAACTGTTTTTT. Protein: CASRPGQTSNEKLFF.

This chain connects TRBV6-4 to TRBJ2-1; D might be TRBD1 or TRBD2, each matching 7 bases. In germline, CDR1 is MRHNA, CDR2 SNTAGT. V was clipped by 8 bases and J by 2 bases, with 16 bases between them. The CDR3 has 15 residues. The CDR3: CASAPGGAAYNEQFF. The CDR3 DNA reads as TGTGCCAGCGCCCCAGGGGGGGCCGCCTACAATGAGCAGTTCTTC.

The chain carries TRBV30 and TRBJ1-1, with no clear D. The germline V gene has CDR1 GTSNPN and CDR2 SVGIG (reference sequence). This CDR3 region has 12 residues. V was cut by 4 bases and J by 3 bases, with 9 bases left in between. As DNA, the CDR3 is TGTGCCTGGAAGGGCGATCACACTGAAGCTTTCTTT. Translation gives CAWKGDHTEAFF.

A single count supports this clone. The chain recombines TRBV28 with TRBJ1-4; the D is unclear. Per the germline V gene, CDR1 is MDHEN and CDR2 is SYDVKM. The ends were cut back, 7 bases at V and 7 bases at J, with 16 bases in the middle. The length of the CDR3 is 14 residues. In DNA, the CDR3 is TGTGCCAGCACTCCCCCCGGAGAGGCTGAAAAACTGTTTTTT. The encoded protein is CASTPPGEAEKLFF. The entire variable domain, with the rest obtained from reference TRBV28 and TRBJ1-4, is as follows: DVKVTQSSRYLVKRTGEKVFLECVQDMDHENMFWYRQDPGLGLRLIYFSYDVKMKEKGDIPEGYSVSREKKERFSLILESASTNQTSMYLCASTPPGEAEKLFFGSGTQLSVL.

The V call is TRBV7-2, the J call TRBJ2-3; 10 nucleotides agree with TRBD2. The V gene end was trimmed by 1 base and the J gene end by 6 bases; junction bases not matched to a gene: 4. The CDR3 has 15 residues. CDR1 is SGHTA and CDR2 is FQGNSA in the germline V gene. This chain's CDR3 is CASSLVFSGGDTQYF. The DNA for the CDR3 is TGTGCCAGCAGCTTAGTCTTTAGCGGGGGGGATACGCAGTATTTT.

The chain has TRBV28 and TRBJ1-6, with D maybe TRBD1 (5 bases). V gave up 5 bases and J gave up 5 bases, with 25 bases separating them. In germline, CDR1 is MDHEN, CDR2 SYDVKM. The CDR3 is 19 residues long. The CDR3 coding sequence is TGTGCCAGCAGTGTAATACCGGGACGCCGAAGCGAAAATAATTCACCCCTCCACTTT. It translates to CASSVIPGRRSENNSPLHF.

The J gene is TRBJ1-1, the V gene TRBV2; tentatively, D is TRBD1 (6 bases). The CDR3 length is 14 residues. Trimming removed 6 bases at V and 11 bases at J, with 22 bases between. Germline assignment: CDR1 SNHLY and CDR2 FYNNEI. Here the CDR3 DNA reads TGTGCCAGCAGGGCCCCGGGACAAACGTGGAGGGCTTTCTTT. Its translation: CASRAPGQTWRAFF. The full variable domain, completed using reference TRBV2 and TRBJ1-1, is EPEVTQTPSHQVTQMGQEVILRCVPISNHLYFYWYRQILGQKVEFLVSFYNNEISEKSEIFDDQFSVERPDGSNFTLKIRSTKLEDSAMYFCASRAPGQTWRAFFGQGTRLTVV.